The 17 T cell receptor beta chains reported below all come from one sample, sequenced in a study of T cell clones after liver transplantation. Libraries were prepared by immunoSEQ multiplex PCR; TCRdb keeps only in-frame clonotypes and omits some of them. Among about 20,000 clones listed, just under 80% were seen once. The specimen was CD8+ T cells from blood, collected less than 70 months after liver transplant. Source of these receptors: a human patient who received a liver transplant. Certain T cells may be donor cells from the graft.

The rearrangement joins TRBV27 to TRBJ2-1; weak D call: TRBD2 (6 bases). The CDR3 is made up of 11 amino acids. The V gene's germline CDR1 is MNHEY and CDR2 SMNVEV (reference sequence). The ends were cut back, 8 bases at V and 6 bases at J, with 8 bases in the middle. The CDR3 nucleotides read TGTGCCAGCTACGGGGGCAATGAGCAGTTCTTC. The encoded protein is CASYGGNEQFF.

Here the CDR3 DNA reads TGTGCCAGCAGCTTTCCGAGCTCCTACGAGCAGTACTTC. This codes for CASSFPSSYEQYF. This chain links TRBV11-2 with TRBJ2-7; D gene ambiguous. Germline values: CDR1 SGHAT, CDR2 FQNNGV. The CDR3 runs 13 residues. The V end lost 3 bases, the J end lost 0 bases, and 6 bases lay between the germline ends. The full variable domain, with the rest looked up from reference TRBV11-2 and TRBJ2-7, is EAGVAQSPRYKIIEKRQSVAFWCNPISGHATLYWYQQILGQGPKLLIQFQNNGVVDDSQLPKDRFSAERLKGVDSTLKIQPAKLEDSAVYLCASSFPSSYEQYFGPGTRLTVT.

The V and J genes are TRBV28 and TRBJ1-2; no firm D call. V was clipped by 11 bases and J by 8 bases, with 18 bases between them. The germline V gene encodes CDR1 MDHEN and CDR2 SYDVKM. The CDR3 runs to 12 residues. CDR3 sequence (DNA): TGTGCCTCGGGGAGAGATTCCGACGGCTACACCTTC. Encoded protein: CASGRDSDGYTF.

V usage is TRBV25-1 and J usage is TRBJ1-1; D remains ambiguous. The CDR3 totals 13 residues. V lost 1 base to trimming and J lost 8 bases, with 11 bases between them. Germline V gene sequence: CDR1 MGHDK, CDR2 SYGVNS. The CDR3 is CASSEFGGGEAFF. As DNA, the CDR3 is TGTGCCAGCAGTGAATTCGGAGGAGGAGAAGCTTTCTTT. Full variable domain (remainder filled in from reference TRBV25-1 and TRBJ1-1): EADIYQTPRYLVIGTGKKITLECSQTMGHDKMYWYQQDPGMELHLIHYSYGVNSTEKGDLSSESTVSRIRTEHFPLTLESARPSHTSQYLCASSEFGGGEAFFGQGTRLTVV.

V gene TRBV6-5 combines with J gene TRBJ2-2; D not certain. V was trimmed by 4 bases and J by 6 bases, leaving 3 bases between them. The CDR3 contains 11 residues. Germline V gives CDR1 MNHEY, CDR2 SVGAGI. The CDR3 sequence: CASSWAGELFF. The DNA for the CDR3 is TGTGCCAGCAGTTGGGCCGGGGAGCTGTTTTTT.

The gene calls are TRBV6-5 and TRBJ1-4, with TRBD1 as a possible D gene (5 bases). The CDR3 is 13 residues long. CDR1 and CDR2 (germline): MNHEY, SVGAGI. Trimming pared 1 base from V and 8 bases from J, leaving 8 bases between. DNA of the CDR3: TGTGCCAGCAGTTACTATGGGGGGGAAAAACTGTTTTTT. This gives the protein CASSYYGGEKLFF.

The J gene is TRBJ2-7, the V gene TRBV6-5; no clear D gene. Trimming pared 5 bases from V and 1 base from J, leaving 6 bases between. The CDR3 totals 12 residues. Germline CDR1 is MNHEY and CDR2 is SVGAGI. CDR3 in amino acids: CASSSRSYEQYF. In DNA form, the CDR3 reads TGTGCCAGCAGTAGTAGATCCTACGAGCAGTACTTC.

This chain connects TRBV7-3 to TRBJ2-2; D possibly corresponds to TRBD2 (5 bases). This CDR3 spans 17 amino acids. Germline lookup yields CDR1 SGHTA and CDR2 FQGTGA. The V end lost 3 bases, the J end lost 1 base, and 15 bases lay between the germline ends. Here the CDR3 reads CASSFSLDGKNTGELFF. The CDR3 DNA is TGTGCCAGCAGCTTCTCACTCGACGGGAAGAACACCGGGGAGCTGTTTTTT. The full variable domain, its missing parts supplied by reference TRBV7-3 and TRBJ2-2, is GAGVSQTPSNKVTEKGKYVELRCDPISGHTALYWYRQSLGQGPEFLIYFQGTGAADDSGLPNDRFFAVRPEGSVSTLKIQRTERGDSAVYLCASSFSLDGKNTGELFFGEGSRLTVL.

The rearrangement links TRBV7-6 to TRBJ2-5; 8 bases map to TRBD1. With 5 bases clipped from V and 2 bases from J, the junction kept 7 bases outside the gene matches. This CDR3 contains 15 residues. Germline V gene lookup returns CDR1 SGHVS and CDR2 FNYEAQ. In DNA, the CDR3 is TGTGCCAGCAGCCTCTGGACAGGGTCTCAAGAGACCCAGTACTTC. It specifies CASSLWTGSQETQYF.

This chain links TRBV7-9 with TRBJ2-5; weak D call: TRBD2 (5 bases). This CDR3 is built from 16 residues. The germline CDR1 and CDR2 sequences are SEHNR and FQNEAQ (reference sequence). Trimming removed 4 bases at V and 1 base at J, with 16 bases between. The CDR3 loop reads CASSSDRTGAQETQYF. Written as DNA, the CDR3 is TGTGCCAGCAGCTCCGATCGGACTGGTGCCCAAGAGACCCAGTACTTC.

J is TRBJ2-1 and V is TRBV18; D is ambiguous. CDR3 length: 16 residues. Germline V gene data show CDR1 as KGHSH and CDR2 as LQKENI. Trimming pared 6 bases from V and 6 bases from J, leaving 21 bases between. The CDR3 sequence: CASSAVGGPYVNEQFF. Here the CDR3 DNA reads TGTGCCAGCTCGGCGGTGGGCGGTCCGTATGTCAATGAGCAGTTCTTC.

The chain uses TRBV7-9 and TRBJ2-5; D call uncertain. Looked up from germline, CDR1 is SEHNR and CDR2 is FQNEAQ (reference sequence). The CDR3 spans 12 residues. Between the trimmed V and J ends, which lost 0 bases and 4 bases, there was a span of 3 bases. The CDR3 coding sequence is TGTGCCAGCAGCTTAGCCGGAGAGACCCAGTACTTC. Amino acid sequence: CASSLAGETQYF.

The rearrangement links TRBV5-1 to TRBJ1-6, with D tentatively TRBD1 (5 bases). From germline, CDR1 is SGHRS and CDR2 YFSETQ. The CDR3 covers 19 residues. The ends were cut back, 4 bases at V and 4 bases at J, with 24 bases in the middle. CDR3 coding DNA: TGCGCCAGCAGCGCGGCAGGGTCCGGGGGGTCACTATATAATTCACCCCTCCACTTT. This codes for CASSAAGSGGSLYNSPLHF.

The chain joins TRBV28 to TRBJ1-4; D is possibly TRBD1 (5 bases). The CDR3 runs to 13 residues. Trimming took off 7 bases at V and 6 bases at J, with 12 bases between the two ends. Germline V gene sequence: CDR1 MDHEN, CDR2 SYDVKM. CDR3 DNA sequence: TGTGCCAGCACCCTAAGGGACCATGAAAAACTGTTTTTT. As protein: CASTLRDHEKLFF.

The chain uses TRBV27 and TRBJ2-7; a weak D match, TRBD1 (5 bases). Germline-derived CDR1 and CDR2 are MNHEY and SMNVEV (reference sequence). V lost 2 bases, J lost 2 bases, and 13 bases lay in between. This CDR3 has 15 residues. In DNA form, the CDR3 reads TGTGCCAGCAGTTTACATAACAGGACGACCTACGAGCAGTACTTC. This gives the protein CASSLHNRTTYEQYF.

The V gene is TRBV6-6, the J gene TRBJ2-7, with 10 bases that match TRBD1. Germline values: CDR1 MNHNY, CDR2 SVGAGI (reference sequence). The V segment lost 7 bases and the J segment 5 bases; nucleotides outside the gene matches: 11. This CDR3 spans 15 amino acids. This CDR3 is CASIPAGTGADEQYF. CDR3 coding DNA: TGTGCCAGCATCCCCGCTGGGACAGGGGCAGACGAGCAGTACTTC.

The CDR3 DNA reads as TGTGCCAGCAGCACACAGGGCGCTCCCCTCCACTTT. Its protein is CASSTQGAPLHF. V and J are TRBV11-2 and TRBJ1-6; the D gene is possibly TRBD1 (6 bases). Germline CDR1 SGHAT, CDR2 FQNNGV. This CDR3 comprises 12 residues. V lost 5 bases to trimming and J lost 13 bases, with 12 bases between them.